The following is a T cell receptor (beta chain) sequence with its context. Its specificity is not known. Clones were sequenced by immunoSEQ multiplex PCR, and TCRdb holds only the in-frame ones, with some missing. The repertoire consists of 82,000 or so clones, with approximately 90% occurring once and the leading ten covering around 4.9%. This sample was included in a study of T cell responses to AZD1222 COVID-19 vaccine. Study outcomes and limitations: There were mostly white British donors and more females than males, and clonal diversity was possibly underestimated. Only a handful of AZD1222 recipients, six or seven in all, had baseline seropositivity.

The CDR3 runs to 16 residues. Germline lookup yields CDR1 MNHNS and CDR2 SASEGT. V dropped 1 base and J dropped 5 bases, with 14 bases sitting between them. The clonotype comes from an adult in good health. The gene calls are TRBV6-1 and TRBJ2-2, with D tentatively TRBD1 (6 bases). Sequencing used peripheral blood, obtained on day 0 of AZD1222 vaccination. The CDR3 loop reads CASSEGRQVITGELFF. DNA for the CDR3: TGTGCCAGCAGTGAAGGTCGACAGGTGATTACCGGGGAGCTGTTTTTT.